A selection of T cell receptor beta chains follows, all from one sample in a study of blood T cell repertoires in COVID-19. The protocol was immunoSEQ multiplex PCR, while the TCRdb copy is restricted to in-frame clones and leaves out a portion. The table lists approximately 250,000 clones, 85% of them singletons, with approximately 9.6% in the top ten. Sample: PBMCs or T cells enriched from blood (not recorded which). Receptors were obtained from a woman between 45 and 65 years old with acute COVID-19. Each CDR3 is given with its conserved first and last residue. D genes are given only for firm matches. Size values are once, few and many counts, or a class for expanded clones, and some rows have none.

j_gene: TRBJ2-7
v_gene: TRBV6-1
d_gene: TRBD2
abundance: .
CDR3aa: CASSEEEGGTYEQYF
CDR3nt: TGTGCCAGCAGTGAAGAAGAGGGAGGGACCTACGAGCAGTACTTC

j_gene: TRBJ2-1
v_gene: TRBV10-3
d_gene: TRBD2
abundance: .
CDR3aa: CAIDPSGVSYNEQFF
CDR3nt: TGTGCCATCGACCCTAGCGGGGTCTCCTACAATGAGCAGTTCTTC

j_gene: TRBJ1-1
v_gene: TRBV6-5
d_gene: TRBD1
abundance: .
CDR3aa: CASSYPLGQGWGEAFF
CDR3nt: TGTGCCAGCAGTTATCCTCTGGGACAGGGCTGGGGTGAAGCTTTCTTT

j_gene: TRBJ1-2
v_gene: TRBV6-1
d_gene: .
abundance: .
CDR3aa: CASSEVAATGGYTF
CDR3nt: TGTGCCAGCAGTGAAGTTGCGGCCACCGGGGGCTACACCTTC

j_gene: TRBJ1-2
v_gene: TRBV5-6
d_gene: TRBD1
abundance: .
CDR3aa: CASSTTLGGQDYYGYTF
CDR3nt: TGTGCCAGCAGCACAACTCTAGGGGGACAGGATTACTATGGCTACACCTTC

j_gene: TRBJ1-6
v_gene: TRBV9
d_gene: TRBD1
abundance: .
CDR3aa: CASSPQGAAYNSPLHF
CDR3nt: TGTGCCAGCAGCCCACAGGGGGCCGCCTATAATTCACCCCTCCACTTT

j_gene: TRBJ1-3
v_gene: TRBV15
d_gene: .
abundance: .
CDR3aa: CATSREGVFTGNTIYF
CDR3nt: TGTGCCACCAGCAGAGAAGGGGTCTTTACTGGAAACACCATATATTTT

j_gene: TRBJ1-3
v_gene: TRBV28
d_gene: TRBD1
abundance: .
CDR3aa: CASGPGTAGNTIYF
CDR3nt: TGTGCCAGCGGTCCCGGGACAGCTGGAAACACCATATATTTT

j_gene: TRBJ1-4
v_gene: TRBV9
d_gene: .
abundance: .
CDR3aa: CASSVGSGKVGEKLFF
CDR3nt: TGTGCCAGCAGCGTAGGGTCAGGCAAAGTGGGTGAAAAACTGTTTTTT

j_gene: TRBJ1-4
v_gene: TRBV19
d_gene: .
abundance: .
CDR3aa: CASSSTGGANEKLFF
CDR3nt: TGTGCCAGTAGCTCTACGGGAGGGGCTAATGAAAAACTGTTTTTT

j_gene: TRBJ1-2
v_gene: TRBV29-1
d_gene: .
abundance: .
CDR3aa: CSVEDGPGDGYTF
CDR3nt: TGCAGCGTTGAAGACGGCCCAGGGGATGGCTACACCTTC

j_gene: TRBJ1-5
v_gene: TRBV5-6
d_gene: .
abundance: .
CDR3aa: CASSIGNQPQHF
CDR3nt: TGTGCCAGCAGCATCGGGAATCAGCCCCAGCATTTT

j_gene: TRBJ1-5
v_gene: TRBV29-1
d_gene: TRBD1
abundance: .
CDR3aa: CSVGPGTGGQPQHF
CDR3nt: TGCAGCGTTGGGCCCGGGACAGGGGGCCAGCCCCAGCATTTT

j_gene: TRBJ1-5
v_gene: TRBV6-2/TRBV6-3
d_gene: TRBD1
abundance: .
CDR3aa: CASSYSVQGAPNQPQHF
CDR3nt: TGTGCCAGCAGTTACTCTGTGCAGGGGGCTCCCAATCAGCCCCAGCATTTT

j_gene: TRBJ2-3
v_gene: TRBV2
d_gene: TRBD1
abundance: .
CDR3aa: CASSARQGAYTDTQYF
CDR3nt: TGTGCCAGCAGTGCAAGACAGGGGGCTTACACAGATACGCAGTATTTT

j_gene: TRBJ2-1
v_gene: TRBV30
d_gene: TRBD2
abundance: .
CDR3aa: CAWSRGGLYNEQFF
CDR3nt: TGTGCCTGGAGTCGGGGGGGTTTGTACAATGAGCAGTTCTTC

j_gene: TRBJ2-7
v_gene: TRBV6-5
d_gene: TRBD1
abundance: .
CDR3aa: CASSGAGQEHYEQYF
CDR3nt: TGTGCCAGCAGCGGCGCTGGACAGGAGCACTACGAGCAGTACTTC

j_gene: TRBJ2-7
v_gene: TRBV19
d_gene: .
abundance: .
CDR3aa: CASSFATLLGHEQYF
CDR3nt: TGTGCCAGTAGTTTCGCTACGCTACTGGGCCACGAGCAGTACTTC

j_gene: TRBJ2-1
v_gene: TRBV3-1/TRBV3-2
d_gene: TRBD1
abundance: once
CDR3aa: CASSQGTGGSEQFF
CDR3nt: TGTGCCAGCAGCCAAGGGACAGGGGGAAGTGAGCAGTTCTTC

j_gene: TRBJ1-5
v_gene: TRBV11-3
d_gene: .
abundance: .
CDR3aa: CASSPPRVNQPQHF
CDR3nt: TGTGCCAGCAGCCCCCCCAGGGTTAATCAGCCCCAGCATTTT

j_gene: TRBJ2-1
v_gene: TRBV2
d_gene: TRBD1
abundance: few
CDR3aa: CASIKGAPGQDLGEQFF
CDR3nt: TGTGCCAGCATCAAGGGGGCTCCGGGACAGGATCTAGGTGAGCAGTTCTTC

j_gene: TRBJ1-4
v_gene: TRBV4-3
d_gene: .
abundance: .
CDR3aa: CASSQDRSGVSEKLFF
CDR3nt: TGCGCCAGCAGCCAAGATCGATCAGGGGTTAGTGAAAAACTGTTTTTT

j_gene: TRBJ1-2
v_gene: TRBV19
d_gene: .
abundance: .
CDR3aa: CASSGDWEHGYTF
CDR3nt: TGTGCCAGTAGTGGCGATTGGGAGCATGGCTACACCTTC

j_gene: TRBJ2-7
v_gene: TRBV4-1
d_gene: TRBD1
abundance: .
CDR3aa: CASSQASDRVTYEQYF
CDR3nt: TGCGCCAGCAGCCAAGCGTCGGACAGGGTAACGTACGAGCAGTACTTC

j_gene: TRBJ2-7
v_gene: TRBV14
d_gene: .
abundance: .
CDR3aa: CASSRQTVAGNEQYF
CDR3nt: TGTGCCAGCAGCCGGCAGACAGTAGCTGGCAACGAGCAGTACTTC

j_gene: TRBJ1-5
v_gene: TRBV7-8
d_gene: TRBD1
abundance: .
CDR3aa: CASSLGQGYNQPQHF
CDR3nt: TGTGCCAGCAGCCTAGGACAGGGATACAATCAGCCCCAGCATTTT

j_gene: TRBJ1-1
v_gene: TRBV6-2/TRBV6-3
d_gene: .
abundance: .
CDR3aa: CASSYFRGEAFF
CDR3nt: TGTGCCAGCAGTTACTTCAGGGGAGAAGCTTTCTTT

j_gene: TRBJ2-7
v_gene: TRBV7-9
d_gene: TRBD2
abundance: .
CDR3aa: CASSFPVAGPSYEQYF
CDR3nt: TGTGCCAGCAGCTTCCCAGTAGCGGGTCCTAGCTACGAGCAGTACTTC

j_gene: TRBJ1-1
v_gene: TRBV6-2/TRBV6-3
d_gene: .
abundance: .
CDR3aa: CASSGATAKLNTEAFF
CDR3nt: TGTGCCAGCAGTGGAGCGACGGCCAAATTGAACACTGAAGCTTTCTTT

j_gene: TRBJ2-2
v_gene: TRBV29-1
d_gene: .
abundance: .
CDR3aa: CSVAAGLANTGELFF
CDR3nt: TGCAGCGTTGCTGCGGGGCTCGCGAACACCGGGGAGCTGTTTTTT

j_gene: TRBJ1-1
v_gene: TRBV5-4
d_gene: .
abundance: .
CDR3aa: CASSFSGTEAFF
CDR3nt: TGTGCCAGCAGCTTCTCGGGGACTGAAGCTTTCTTT

j_gene: TRBJ1-1
v_gene: TRBV6-2/TRBV6-3
d_gene: .
abundance: .
CDR3aa: CASSSPGYPKAFF
CDR3nt: TGTGCCAGCAGTTCCCCAGGGTATCCGAAGGCTTTCTTT

j_gene: TRBJ1-5
v_gene: TRBV6-5
d_gene: TRBD1
abundance: .
CDR3aa: CASSWTGGNQPQHF
CDR3nt: TGTGCCAGCAGTTGGACAGGGGGAAATCAGCCCCAGCATTTT

j_gene: TRBJ1-3
v_gene: TRBV4-2
d_gene: TRBD1
abundance: .
CDR3aa: CASRQGRSGNTIYF
CDR3nt: TGTGCCAGCAGACAGGGGAGGTCTGGAAACACCATATATTTT

j_gene: TRBJ2-1
v_gene: TRBV30
d_gene: .
abundance: once
CDR3aa: CAWSVAGDEQFF
CDR3nt: TGTGCCTGGAGTGTGGCAGGCGATGAGCAGTTCTTC

j_gene: TRBJ2-1
v_gene: TRBV6-2/TRBV6-3
d_gene: TRBD1
abundance: .
CDR3aa: CASSYPDRRSYNEQFF
CDR3nt: TGTGCCAGCAGTTACCCGGACAGGAGATCCTACAATGAGCAGTTCTTC

j_gene: TRBJ1-1
v_gene: TRBV19
d_gene: .
abundance: .
CDR3aa: CASQPTGMNTEAFF
CDR3nt: TGTGCCAGTCAACCTACAGGCATGAACACTGAAGCTTTCTTT